This T cell receptor (beta chain) was captured in a study of CD8 T cells in ankylosing spondylitis. This clonotype was recorded at least ten times. Its specificity is unknown. TCR beta libraries were made by quantitative 5'-RACE with molecular barcodes. One entry per CDR3 protein, called by TCRdb with MiXCR from the 5' RACE reads. Of some 130,000 distinct CDR3 sequences in the sample, approximately 9.7% are singletons; the top ten hold approximately 3.3%. Findings and limits, study-wide: There was a TCR beta motif, made of several highly homologous variants, that appeared characteristic of ankylosing spondylitis blood. Clones tied to disease were said to be significantly enriched in matched ankylosing spondylitis synovial fluid.

Unmatched junction bases numbered 9, after V lost 3 bases and J lost 3 bases. This CDR3 is built from 16 residues. The germline CDR1 and CDR2 sequences are SGHDT and YYEEEE. This sequence joins TRBV5-6 and TRBJ1-1, with 9 bases aligning to TRBD1. Sequencing was done on a sample of blood, either unsorted or a sorted T cell fraction (not recorded which). The clonotype comes from a male donor with ankylosing spondylitis or in good health (not recorded which). Written as DNA, the CDR3 is TGTGCCAGCAGCTGGGGGACAGGGAATTTGGACACTGAAGCTTTCTTT. It encodes CASSWGTGNLDTEAFF. Full variable domain (rest looked up from reference TRBV5-6 and TRBJ1-1): DAGVTQSPTHLIKTRGQQVTLRCSPKSGHDTVSWYQQALGQGPQFIFQYYEEEERQRGNFPDRFSGHQFPNYSSELNVNALLLGDSALYLCASSWGTGNLDTEAFFGQGTRLTVV.